Sequencing of this T cell receptor (beta chain) was carried out in a study of identical twins. General study points: In cord blood, abundant beta clonotypes had fewer insertions; memory showed no trend. Weaker excess twin sharing was seen among beta out-of-frame sequences.

This clonotype was picked up a small number of times. Its antigen remains unidentified. From the 5' RACE reads, TCRdb called clonotypes with MiXCR, one entry per CDR3 protein. The top ten clones hold less than 15% of a sample with approximately 210,000 distinct CDR3 sequences, 6.5% to 8% of them seen once. The CDR3 is 15 amino acids. After removal of 0 bases from V and 7 bases from J, the junction contained 4 bases not matched to a gene. Per the germline V gene, CDR1 is MNHEY and CDR2 is SMNVEV (reference sequence). The same data also went into a second study, on T cells expressing NK-cell markers. In that study: Most of the eight sequenced donors were classified as HCMV-seropositive, and one was classified as seronegative. NKG2C+ dominant clonotype frequencies in six donors were 1.0-7.0% of CD8+ T cells.

This TCR was sampled from a young woman in good health. Sequencing was carried out using CD8+ T cells sorted from blood. The chain combines TRBV27 with TRBJ2-1; 9 nucleotides match TRBD2. CDR3 region: CASSLSAGGTNEQFF. The CDR3, as DNA: TGTGCCAGCAGTTTATCGGCGGGAGGGACTAATGAGCAGTTCTTC.